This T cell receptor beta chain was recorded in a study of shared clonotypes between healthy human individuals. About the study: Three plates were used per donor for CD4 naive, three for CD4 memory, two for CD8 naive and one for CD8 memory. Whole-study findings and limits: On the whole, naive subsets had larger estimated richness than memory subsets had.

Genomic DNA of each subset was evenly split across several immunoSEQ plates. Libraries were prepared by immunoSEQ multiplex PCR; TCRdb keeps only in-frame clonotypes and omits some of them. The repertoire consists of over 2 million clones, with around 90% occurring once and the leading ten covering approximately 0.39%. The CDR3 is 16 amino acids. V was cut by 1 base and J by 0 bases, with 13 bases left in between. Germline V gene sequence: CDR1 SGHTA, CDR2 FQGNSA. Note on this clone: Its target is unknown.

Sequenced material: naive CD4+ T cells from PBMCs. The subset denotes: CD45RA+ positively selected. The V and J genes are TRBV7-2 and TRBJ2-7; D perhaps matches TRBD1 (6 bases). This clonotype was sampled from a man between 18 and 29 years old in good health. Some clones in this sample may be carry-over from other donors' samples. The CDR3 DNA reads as TGTGCCAGCAGCTTAGTTGCCACAGGGAGCTCCTACGAGCAGTACTTC. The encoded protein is CASSLVATGSSYEQYF.